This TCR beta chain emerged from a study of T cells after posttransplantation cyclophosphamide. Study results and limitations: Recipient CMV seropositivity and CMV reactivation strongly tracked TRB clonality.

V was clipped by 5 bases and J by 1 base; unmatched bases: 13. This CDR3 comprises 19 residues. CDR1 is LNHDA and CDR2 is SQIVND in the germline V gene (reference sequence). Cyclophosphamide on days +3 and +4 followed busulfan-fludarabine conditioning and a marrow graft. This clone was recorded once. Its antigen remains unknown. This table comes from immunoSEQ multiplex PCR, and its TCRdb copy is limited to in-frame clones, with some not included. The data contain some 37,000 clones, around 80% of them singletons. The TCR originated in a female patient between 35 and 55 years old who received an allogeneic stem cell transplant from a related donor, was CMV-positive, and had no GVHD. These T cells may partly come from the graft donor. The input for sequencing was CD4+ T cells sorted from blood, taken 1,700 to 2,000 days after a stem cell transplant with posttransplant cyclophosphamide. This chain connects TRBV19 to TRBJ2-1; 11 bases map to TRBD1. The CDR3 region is CASSPGQGATRRSYNEQFF. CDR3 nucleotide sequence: TGTGCCAGTAGTCCCGGACAGGGGGCCACGCGGCGATCCTACAATGAGCAGTTCTTC.